Following are 19 T cell receptor beta chains from one sample sequenced in a study of T cells in Graves' hyperthyroidism and ophthalmopathy (dated by TCRdb to the late 2010s). Library preparation used multiplex PCR. Sequencing was performed on an Illumina HiSeq 2000. The TCR beta CDR3 regions were amplified from RNA transcripts. For the first round of RT-PCR on the TCR CDR3, the HTBI primer set was used together with the Qiagen OneStep RT-PCR kit. TCRdb cleaned the public reads at Q25 with fastp, built clones with MiXCR and kept in-frame beta chains. Each record represents a unique CDR3 protein, reported with the most common genes and DNA among its rows. The table for this sample lists roughly 180,000 distinct CDR3 sequences; over 8% of them were counted only once. The ten largest clones capture approximately 20% of the sample. The sample taken for sequencing was blood. These receptor sequences come from a woman under 30 with Graves' hyperthyroidism that later progressed to Graves' ophthalmopathy.

Remarks on this clonotype: The junction departs from germline at one end; a sequencing error may be responsible. CDR3 in amino acids: CATSRTWATSSYNGQFF. As DNA, the CDR3 is TGTGCCACCAGCAGAACCTGGGCTACTTCTTCCTACAATGGGCAGTTCTTC. The chain employs TRBV15 and TRBJ2-1; D gene uncertain. The V gene's germline CDR1 is LNHNV and CDR2 YYDKDF (reference sequence). The CDR3 contains 17 residues.

At least ten counts were recorded for this clonotype. V gene TRBV12-3 or TRBV12-4 combines with J gene TRBJ2-2; TRBD2 is a possible D gene (6 bases). The CDR3 is 19 amino acids. Trimming pared 7 bases from V and 0 bases from J, leaving 24 bases between. The CDR3 sequence: CASIRGTRSSVANTGELFF. Written as DNA, the CDR3 is TGTGCCAGCATTCGTGGGACTCGGAGCTCCGTCGCGAACACCGGGGAGCTGTTTTTT.

The V and J genes are TRBV19 and TRBJ2-1; 9 nucleotides match TRBD2. Germline V lookup: CDR1 LNHDA, CDR2 SQIVND (reference sequence). The CDR3 runs 15 residues. The junction had 4 bases not matched to a gene; V was cut back by 5 bases and J by 2 bases. The CDR3 sequence: CASSDSGSPYNEQFF. The CDR3 coding sequence is TGTGCCAGTAGTGATAGCGGGAGTCCCTACAATGAGCAGTTCTTC.

This chain connects TRBV7-9 to TRBJ2-1, with TRBD1 matching 9 bases. Trimming removed 2 bases from V and 8 bases from J; junction bases left unmatched: 13. Germline CDR1 and CDR2: SEHNR and FQNEAQ (reference sequence). CDR3 length: 17 residues. CDR3 amino acids: CASSLMSGTGFVDEQFF. In nucleotides, the CDR3 is TGTGCCAGCAGCTTAATGTCCGGGACAGGGTTCGTAGATGAGCAGTTCTTC.

This clonotype was picked up a small number of times. The genes are TRBV20-1 and TRBJ2-1, with D possibly TRBD1 on 6 matching bases. The CDR3 is made up of 13 amino acids. Trimming removed 2 bases at V and 9 bases at J, with 14 bases between. Looked up from germline, CDR1 is DFQATT and CDR2 is SNEGSKA (reference sequence). CDR3 coding DNA: TGCAGTGCTAGATACGACAGGTCCGTTGAGCAGTTCTTC. The encoded protein is CSARYDRSVEQFF.

This sequence joins TRBV20-1 and TRBJ2-1; 10 nucleotides align to TRBD1. With V trimmed by 6 bases and J by 4 bases, 18 bases remained unmatched. The germline V gene encodes CDR1 DFQATT and CDR2 SNEGSKA (reference sequence). CDR3 length: 18 residues. The CDR3: CSARTGTGEIVGYNEQFF. Written as DNA, the CDR3 is TGCAGTGCGAGAACCGGGACAGGGGAAATAGTTGGATACAATGAGCAGTTCTTC.

This clonotype appeared a few times. The CDR3 loop reads CASSLGTENTEAFF. The CDR3 DNA sequence: TGTGCCAGCAGCCTGGGGACAGAAAACACTGAAGCTTTCTTT. The V call is TRBV5-4, the J call TRBJ1-1; 7 nucleotides line up with TRBD1. The CDR3 is 14 residues long. CDR1 and CDR2 from the germline V gene are SGHNT and YYREEE (reference sequence). The V segment lost 4 bases and the J segment 2 bases; nucleotides outside the gene matches: 5.

The chain recombines TRBV13 with TRBJ2-7; TRBD2 aligns across 8 bases. Germline V gene sequence: CDR1 PRHDT, CDR2 FYEKMQ (reference sequence). The CDR3 is 17 residues long. The V gene end was trimmed by 0 bases and the J gene end by 0 bases; junction bases not matched to a gene: 7. CDR3 region: CASSLGGGRNPSYEQYF. The DNA of the CDR3 is TGTGCCAGCAGCTTAGGAGGCGGGAGGAACCCCTCCTACGAGCAGTACTTC.

This clonotype was seen repeatedly, ten times or more. This rearrangement joins TRBV2 to TRBJ2-7, with unresolved D. V was trimmed by 5 bases and J by 3 bases, leaving 8 bases between them. This CDR3 is 12 amino acids long. Germline V gene sequence: CDR1 SNHLY, CDR2 FYNNEI. This CDR3 is CASSFLDYEQYF. The CDR3 region has the DNA TGTGCCAGCAGTTTCCTAGACTACGAGCAGTACTTC.

This clonotype was observed at least ten times. This chain connects TRBV7-8 to TRBJ1-2, with TRBD1 matching over 9 bases. J was trimmed by 7 bases and V by 2 bases; bases with no gene match: 8. Germline V gene data show CDR1 as SGHVS and CDR2 as FQNEAQ. The CDR3 is made up of 15 amino acids. This CDR3 is CASSLTTGTGPGYTF. For the CDR3, the DNA is TGTGCCAGCAGCTTAACAACCGGGACAGGGCCTGGCTACACCTTC.

At least ten counts were recorded for this clonotype. The chain has TRBV2 and TRBJ2-1, with no clear D. V was shortened by 7 bases and J by 7 bases, with 11 bases between the two germline ends. The CDR3 spans 12 residues. Looked up from germline, CDR1 is SNHLY and CDR2 is FYNNEI. The CDR3 region has the DNA TGTGCCAGCAATATAAGGATTAATGAGCAGTTCTTC. It is translated as CASNIRINEQFF. The variable domain in full, completed from reference TRBV2 and TRBJ2-1, reads EPEVTQTPSHQVTQMGQEVILRCVPISNHLYFYWYRQILGQKVEFLVSFYNNEISEKSEIFDDQFSVERPDGSNFTLKIRSTKLEDSAMYFCASNIRINEQFFGPGTRLTVL.

This clonotype was seen repeatedly, ten times or more. CDR3: CASSLSRGQTDTQYF. The CDR3 bases are TGTGCCAGCAGTTTATCCAGGGGGCAGACAGATACGCAGTATTTT. V gene TRBV12-3 or TRBV12-4 combines with J gene TRBJ2-3; 8 positions match TRBD1. V was pared by 2 bases and J by 3 bases, with 4 bases of the junction left unmatched. The CDR3 is 15 residues long.

This clonotype was counted only a few times. One end of the junction is discordant with germline, which a read error may explain. This rearrangement joins TRBV9 to TRBJ2-7; weak D call: TRBD2 (5 bases). The CDR3 has 13 amino acids. Germline CDR1 and CDR2: SGDLS and YYNGEE. This CDR3 is CASSVGIPGEQYF. The CDR3 DNA reads as TGTGCCAGCAGCGTAGGCATACCTGGGGAGCAATACTTC.

The sample holds many counts of this clonotype. The V and J genes are TRBV20-1 and TRBJ2-3; unclear D gene. The CDR3 is 14 residues long. Germline loops: CDR1 DFQATT, CDR2 SNEGSKA (reference sequence). Between the trimmed V and J ends, which lost 1 base and 2 bases, there was a span of 10 bases. CDR3 residues: CSARVSGHTDTQYF. The CDR3 DNA reads TGCAGTGCTAGAGTGAGTGGGCACACAGATACGCAGTATTTT.

This clonotype has just a few counts. This chain joins TRBV4-2 and TRBJ2-7; possible D gene TRBD2, 6 bases. The V gene's germline CDR1 is LGHNA and CDR2 YNFKEQ. This CDR3 has 14 residues. Trimming took 1 base from V and 3 from J, leaving 10 bases between them. The CDR3 spells CASSQAQGGYEQYF. DNA for the CDR3: TGTGCCAGCAGCCAAGCCCAGGGAGGCTACGAGCAGTACTTC.

This clonotype was counted many times. This chain links TRBV12-3 or TRBV12-4 with TRBJ1-1; D ambiguous. CDR3 length equals 12 residues. The V end lost 3 bases, the J end lost 8 bases, and 10 bases lay between the germline ends. The CDR3: CASSFWQSEAFF. The CDR3 bases are TGTGCCAGCAGTTTCTGGCAATCAGAAGCTTTCTTT.

This clonotype came up many times. V and J are TRBV10-3 and TRBJ2-7; D may be TRBD1 or TRBD2 (5 bases each). V lost 0 bases to trimming and J lost 0 bases, with 18 bases between them. Germline V lookup: CDR1 ENHRY, CDR2 SYGVKD. CDR3 length equals 18 residues. CDR3 DNA sequence: TGTGCCATCAGTGAGTCCGGGGCAGGTCTAGGTTACTCCTACGAGCAGTACTTC. Its translation: CAISESGAGLGYSYEQYF.

In its sample, this clonotype was seen a few times. The CDR3 nucleotides are TGCGCCAGCAGCGGAGAGGTGTTAGCGGGAGGGCCCGGGCAGTACTTC. Amino acids: CASSGEVLAGGPGQYF. The J gene is TRBJ2-7, the V gene TRBV4-1, with 11 bases identical to TRBD2. This CDR3 has 16 residues. Trimming removed 5 bases from V and 9 bases from J; junction bases left unmatched: 15. The germline CDR1 and CDR2 sequences are MGHRA and YSYEKL.

This clonotype was picked up a small number of times. A much larger clone sits a single nucleotide away, making a read error possible. The chain couples TRBV28 to TRBJ1-2; weak D call: TRBD1 (5 bases). CDR3 length equals 14 residues. CDR1 is MDHEN and CDR2 is SYDVKM in the germline V gene. The CDR3 region has the DNA TGTGCCAGCAGGGAGACGGGACGAAGAAATGGCCACACCTTC. This codes for CASRETGRRNGHTF.